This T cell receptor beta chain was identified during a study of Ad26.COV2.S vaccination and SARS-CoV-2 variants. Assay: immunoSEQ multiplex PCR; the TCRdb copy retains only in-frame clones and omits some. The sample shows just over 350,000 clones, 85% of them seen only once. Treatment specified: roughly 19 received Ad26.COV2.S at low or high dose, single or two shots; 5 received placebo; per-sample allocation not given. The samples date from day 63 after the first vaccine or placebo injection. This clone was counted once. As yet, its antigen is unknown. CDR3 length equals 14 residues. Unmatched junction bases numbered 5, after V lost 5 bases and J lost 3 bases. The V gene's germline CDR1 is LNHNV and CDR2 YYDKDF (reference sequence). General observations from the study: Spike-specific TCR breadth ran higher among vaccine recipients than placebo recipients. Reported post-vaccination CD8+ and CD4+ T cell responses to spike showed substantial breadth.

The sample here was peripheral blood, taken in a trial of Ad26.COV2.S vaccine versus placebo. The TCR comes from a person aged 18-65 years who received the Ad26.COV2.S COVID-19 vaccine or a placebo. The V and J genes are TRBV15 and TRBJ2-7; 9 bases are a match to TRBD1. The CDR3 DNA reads TGTGCCACCAGCGGATCGGGACAGGGCTACGAGCAGTACTTC. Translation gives CATSGSGQGYEQYF.